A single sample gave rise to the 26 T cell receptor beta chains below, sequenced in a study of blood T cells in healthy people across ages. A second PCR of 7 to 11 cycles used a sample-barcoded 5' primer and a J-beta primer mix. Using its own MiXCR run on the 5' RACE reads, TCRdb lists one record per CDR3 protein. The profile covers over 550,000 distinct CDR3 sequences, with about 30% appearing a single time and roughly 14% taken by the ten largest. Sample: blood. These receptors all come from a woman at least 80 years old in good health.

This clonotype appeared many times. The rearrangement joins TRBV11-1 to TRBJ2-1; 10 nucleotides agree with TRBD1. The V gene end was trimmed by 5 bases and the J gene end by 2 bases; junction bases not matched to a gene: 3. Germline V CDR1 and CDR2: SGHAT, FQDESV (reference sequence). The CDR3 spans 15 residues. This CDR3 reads CASSMGQGTYNEQFF. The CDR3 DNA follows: TGTGCCAGCAGCATGGGACAGGGGACCTACAATGAGCAGTTCTTC.

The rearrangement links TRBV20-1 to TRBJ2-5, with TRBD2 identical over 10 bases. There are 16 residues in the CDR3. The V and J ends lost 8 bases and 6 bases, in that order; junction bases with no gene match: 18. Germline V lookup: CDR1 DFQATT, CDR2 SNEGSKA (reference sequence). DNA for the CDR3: TGCAGTACTTCGCCAGCGGGGGGGTCGTCTGGAAAGACCCAGTACTTC. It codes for CSTSPAGGSSGKTQYF.

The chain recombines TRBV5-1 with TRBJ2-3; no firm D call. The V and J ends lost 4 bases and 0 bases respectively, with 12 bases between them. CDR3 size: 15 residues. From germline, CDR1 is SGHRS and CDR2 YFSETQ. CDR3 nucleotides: TGCGCCAGCAGCCAAGATGACGTTAGCACAGATACGCAGTATTTT. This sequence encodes CASSQDDVSTDTQYF. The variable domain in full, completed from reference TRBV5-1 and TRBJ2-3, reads KAGVTQTPRYLIKTRGQQVTLSCSPISGHRSVSWYQQTPGQGLQFLFEYFSETQRNKGNFPGRFSGRQFSNSRSEMNVSTLELGDSALYLCASSQDDVSTDTQYFGPGTRLTVL.

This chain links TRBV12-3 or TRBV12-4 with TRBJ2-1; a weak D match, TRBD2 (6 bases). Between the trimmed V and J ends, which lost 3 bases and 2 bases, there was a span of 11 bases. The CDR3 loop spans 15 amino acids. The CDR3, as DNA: TGTGCCAGCAGTTTGGCTAGCGCAACCTACAATGAGCAGTTCTTC. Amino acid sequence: CASSLASATYNEQFF.

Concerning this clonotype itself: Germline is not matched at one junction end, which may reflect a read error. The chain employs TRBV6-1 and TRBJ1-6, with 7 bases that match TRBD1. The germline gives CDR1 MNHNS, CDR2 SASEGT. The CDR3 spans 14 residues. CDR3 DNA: TGTTCCAGCAGAAATACAGGGGCTAATTCACCCCTCCACTTT. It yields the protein CSSRNTGANSPLHF.

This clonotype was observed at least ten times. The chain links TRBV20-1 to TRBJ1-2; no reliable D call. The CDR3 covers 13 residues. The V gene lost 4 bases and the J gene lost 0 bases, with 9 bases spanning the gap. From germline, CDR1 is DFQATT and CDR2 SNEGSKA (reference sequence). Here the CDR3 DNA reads TGCAGTGCTAATATTCCGGCTAACTATGGCTACACCTTC. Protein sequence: CSANIPANYGYTF.

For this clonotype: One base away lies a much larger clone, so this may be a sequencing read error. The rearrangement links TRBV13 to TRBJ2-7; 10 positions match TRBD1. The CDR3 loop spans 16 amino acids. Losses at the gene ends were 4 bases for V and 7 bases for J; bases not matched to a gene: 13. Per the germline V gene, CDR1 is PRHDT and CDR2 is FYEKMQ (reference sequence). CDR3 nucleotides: TGTGCCAGCAGCTCCACGGACAGGGGGAGATACAATGAGCAGTACTTC. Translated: CASSSTDRGRYNEQYF.

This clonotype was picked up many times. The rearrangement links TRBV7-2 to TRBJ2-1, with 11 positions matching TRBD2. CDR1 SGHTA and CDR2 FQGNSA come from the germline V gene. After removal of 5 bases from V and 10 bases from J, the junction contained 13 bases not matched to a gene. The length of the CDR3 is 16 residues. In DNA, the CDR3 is TGTGCCAGCAGCAACAGACTAGCGGGGACCGGCGGCGAGCAGTTCTTC. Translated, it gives CASSNRLAGTGGEQFF.

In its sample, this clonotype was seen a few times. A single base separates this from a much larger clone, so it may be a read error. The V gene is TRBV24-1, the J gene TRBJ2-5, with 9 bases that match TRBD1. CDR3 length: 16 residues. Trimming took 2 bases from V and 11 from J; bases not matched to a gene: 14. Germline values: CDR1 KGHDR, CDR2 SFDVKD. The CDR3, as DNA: TGTGCCACCAGTGATTCGCTCTCGGACAGGGGCAATGAGCAGTACTTC. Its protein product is CATSDSLSDRGNEQYF.

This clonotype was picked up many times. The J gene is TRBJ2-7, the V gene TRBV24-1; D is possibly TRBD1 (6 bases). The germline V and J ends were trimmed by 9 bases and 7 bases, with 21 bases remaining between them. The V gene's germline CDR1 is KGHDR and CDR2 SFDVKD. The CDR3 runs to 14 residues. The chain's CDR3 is CATGSDSTSGEQYF. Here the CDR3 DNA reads TGTGCCACCGGGTCGGACAGCACTTCTGGTGAGCAGTACTTC.

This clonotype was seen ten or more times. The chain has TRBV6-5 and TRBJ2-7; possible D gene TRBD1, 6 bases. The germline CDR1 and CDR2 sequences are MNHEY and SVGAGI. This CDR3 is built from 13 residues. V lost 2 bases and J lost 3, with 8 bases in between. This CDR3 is CASSYGQNYEQYF. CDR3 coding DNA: TGTGCCAGCAGTTACGGACAGAACTACGAGCAGTACTTC.

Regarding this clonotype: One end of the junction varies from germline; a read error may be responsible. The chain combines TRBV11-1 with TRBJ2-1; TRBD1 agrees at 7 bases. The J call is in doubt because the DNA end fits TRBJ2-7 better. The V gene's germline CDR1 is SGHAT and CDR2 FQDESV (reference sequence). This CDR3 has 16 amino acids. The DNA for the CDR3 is TGTACCAGCAGCCTCTCGACAGGGTTGGAATACAATGAGCAGTACTTC. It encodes CTSSLSTGLEYNEQYF.

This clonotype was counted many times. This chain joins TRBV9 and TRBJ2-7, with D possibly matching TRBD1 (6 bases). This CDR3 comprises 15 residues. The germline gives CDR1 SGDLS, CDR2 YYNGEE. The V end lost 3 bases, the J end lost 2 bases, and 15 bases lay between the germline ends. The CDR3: CASSAELGQTYEQYF. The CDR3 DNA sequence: TGTGCCAGCAGCGCCGAACTTGGACAGACCTACGAGCAGTACTTC.

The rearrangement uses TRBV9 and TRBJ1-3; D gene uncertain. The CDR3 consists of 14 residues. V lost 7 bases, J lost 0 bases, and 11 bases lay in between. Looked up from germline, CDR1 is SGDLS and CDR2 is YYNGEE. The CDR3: CASAQWASGNTIYF. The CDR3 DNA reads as TGTGCCAGCGCCCAGTGGGCCTCTGGAAACACCATATATTTT.

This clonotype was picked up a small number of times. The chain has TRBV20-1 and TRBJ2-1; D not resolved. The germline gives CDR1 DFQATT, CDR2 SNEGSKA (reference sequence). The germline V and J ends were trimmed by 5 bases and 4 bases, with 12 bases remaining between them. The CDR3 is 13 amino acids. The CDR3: CSAETVWYNEQFF. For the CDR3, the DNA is TGCAGTGCTGAGACCGTTTGGTACAATGAGCAGTTCTTC.

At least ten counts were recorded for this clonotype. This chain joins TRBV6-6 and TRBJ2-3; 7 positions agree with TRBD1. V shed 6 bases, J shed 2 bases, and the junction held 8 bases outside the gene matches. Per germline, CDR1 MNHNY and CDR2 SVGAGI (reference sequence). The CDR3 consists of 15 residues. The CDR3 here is CASSYDRVATDTQYF. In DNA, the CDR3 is TGTGCCAGCAGCTACGACAGGGTAGCCACAGATACGCAGTATTTT.

The CDR3 DNA sequence: TGCGCCAGCAGCTTGAATCCGTACACAGATACGCAGTATTTT. It yields the protein CASSLNPYTDTQYF. The chain employs TRBV5-1 and TRBJ2-3, with D hard to call. Germline V gives CDR1 SGHRS, CDR2 YFSETQ. Trimming removed 1 base from V and 2 bases from J, with 8 bases in between. The CDR3 spans 14 residues.

The CDR3, as DNA: TGTGCCAGCACCGCCAGACAGGGAAACTATGGCTACACCTTC. It yields the protein CASTARQGNYGYTF. V and J are TRBV6-2 or TRBV6-3 and TRBJ1-2; 7 nucleotides align to TRBD1. V lost 7 bases, J lost 2 bases, and 7 bases stayed unmatched. Germline V gene sequence: CDR1 MNHEY, CDR2 SVGEGT. The CDR3 is 14 amino acids.

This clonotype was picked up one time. In DNA, the CDR3 is TGTGCCAGCAGTTTAAGGGGGGCAAGAATGGGCAATCAGCCCCAGCATTTT. Translation: CASSLRGARMGNQPQHF. This chain connects TRBV28 to TRBJ1-5; a possible D gene is TRBD1 (6 bases). The CDR3 is 17 amino acids. Germline CDR1 reads MDHEN; CDR2 reads SYDVKM. The V gene lost 2 bases and the J gene lost 2 bases, with 16 bases spanning the gap.

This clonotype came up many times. This CDR3 reads CASSDSGAGGGYTF. In nucleotides, the CDR3 is TGTGCCAGCAGTGACTCAGGGGCAGGGGGCGGCTACACCTTC. This chain uses TRBV6-1 with TRBJ1-2, with TRBD1 identical over 8 bases. V shed 3 bases, J shed 8 bases, and the junction held 8 bases outside the gene matches. Germline V gene sequence: CDR1 MNHNS, CDR2 SASEGT. CDR3 length: 14 residues.

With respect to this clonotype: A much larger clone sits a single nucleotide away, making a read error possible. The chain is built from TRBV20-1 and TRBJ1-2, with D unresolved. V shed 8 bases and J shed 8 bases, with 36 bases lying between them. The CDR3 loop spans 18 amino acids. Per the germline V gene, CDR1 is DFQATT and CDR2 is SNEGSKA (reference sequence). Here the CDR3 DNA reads TGCAGTACTCGACCCCGTAGGGTTGATAGCCTCTACAGAGGCGGCTACACCTTC. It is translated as CSTRPRRVDSLYRGGYTF.

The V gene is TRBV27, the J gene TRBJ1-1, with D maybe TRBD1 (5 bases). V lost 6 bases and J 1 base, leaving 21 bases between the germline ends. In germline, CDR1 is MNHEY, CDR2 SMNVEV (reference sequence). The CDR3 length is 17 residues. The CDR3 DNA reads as TGTGCCAGCAGCCTCAGCGGTGGGGCCCCTAGGAACACTGAAGCTTTCTTT. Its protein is CASSLSGGAPRNTEAFF.

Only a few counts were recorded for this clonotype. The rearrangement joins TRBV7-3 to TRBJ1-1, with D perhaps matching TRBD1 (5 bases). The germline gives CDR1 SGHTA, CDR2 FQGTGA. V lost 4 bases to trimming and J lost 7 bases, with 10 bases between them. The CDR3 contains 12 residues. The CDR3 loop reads CASSSTANEAFF. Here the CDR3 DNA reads TGTGCCAGCAGCTCGACAGCGAATGAAGCTTTCTTT.

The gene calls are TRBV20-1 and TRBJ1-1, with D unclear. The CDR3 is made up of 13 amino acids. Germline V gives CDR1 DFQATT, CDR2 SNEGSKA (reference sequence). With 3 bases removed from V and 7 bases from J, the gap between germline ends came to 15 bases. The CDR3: CSASLGVSVEAFF. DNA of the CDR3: TGCAGTGCTAGTCTTGGCGTTTCTGTTGAAGCTTTCTTT.

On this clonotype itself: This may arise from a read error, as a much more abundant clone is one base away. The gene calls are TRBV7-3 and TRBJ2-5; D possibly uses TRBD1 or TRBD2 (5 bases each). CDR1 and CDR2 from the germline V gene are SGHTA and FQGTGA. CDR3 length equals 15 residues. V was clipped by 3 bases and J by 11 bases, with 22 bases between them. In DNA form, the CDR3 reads TGTGCCAGCAGCTTGGGACGGCCACCGCAAAATGAGCAGTACTTC. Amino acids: CASSLGRPPQNEQYF.

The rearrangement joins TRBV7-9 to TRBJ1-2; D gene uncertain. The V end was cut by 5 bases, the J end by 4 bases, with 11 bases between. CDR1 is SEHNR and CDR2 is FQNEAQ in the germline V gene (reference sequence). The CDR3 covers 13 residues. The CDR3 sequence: CASSLLEGYGYTF. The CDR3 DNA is TGTGCCAGCAGCCTACTTGAGGGCTATGGCTACACCTTC.